Presented here are 10 T cell receptor beta chains from one specimen sequenced in a study of shared clonotypes between healthy human individuals. Clones were sequenced by immunoSEQ multiplex PCR, and TCRdb holds only the in-frame ones, with some missing. Of 530,000 or so clones listed, roughly 85% are singletons. The sample consisted of PBMCs. These receptors originate from a woman aged 40-49 years in good health. Some clones in this sample may be carry-over from other donors' samples.

This clone was counted a few times. The chain joins TRBV30 to TRBJ1-1; D is uncertain. Trimming pared 4 bases from V and 3 bases from J, leaving 6 bases between. Germline values: CDR1 GTSNPN, CDR2 SVGIG (reference sequence). The CDR3 runs to 11 residues. As DNA, the CDR3 is TGTGCCTGGATGGCATACACTGAAGCTTTCTTT. The encoded protein is CAWMAYTEAFF.

In nucleotides, the CDR3 is TGTGCCAGCAGCTTTCCGAAGAATGAGCAGTTCTTC. Translating gives CASSFPKNEQFF. The genes are TRBV7-2 and TRBJ2-1; no clear D gene. CDR1 is SGHTA, CDR2 FQGNSA, per germline. This CDR3 has 12 residues. V lost 3 bases to trimming and J lost 7 bases, with 7 bases between them.

This clone showed up just once. This chain joins TRBV11-2 and TRBJ2-7; 10 bases match TRBD2. CDR3 length equals 15 residues. The germline CDR1 and CDR2 sequences are SGHAT and FQNNGV. After removal of 1 base from V and 3 bases from J, the junction contained 3 bases not matched to a gene. As DNA, the CDR3 is TGTGCCAGCAGCTTAGCAACTAGCGGGGACTACGAGCAGTACTTC. This sequence encodes CASSLATSGDYEQYF. The complete variable domain, with remaining parts taken from reference TRBV11-2 and TRBJ2-7, reads EAGVAQSPRYKIIEKRQSVAFWCNPISGHATLYWYQQILGQGPKLLIQFQNNGVVDDSQLPKDRFSAERLKGVDSTLKIQPAKLEDSAVYLCASSLATSGDYEQYFGPGTRLTVT.

The chain recombines TRBV7-9 with TRBJ2-2; TRBD2 agrees at 12 bases. The CDR3 spans 16 residues. V shed 3 bases, J shed 4 bases, and the junction held 3 bases outside the gene matches. CDR1 is SEHNR and CDR2 is FQNEAQ in the germline V gene (reference sequence). The CDR3 here is CASSFTTSGSTGELFF. The CDR3 DNA sequence: TGTGCCAGCAGCTTTACGACTAGCGGGAGCACCGGGGAGCTGTTTTTT.

The J gene is TRBJ2-1, the V gene TRBV7-6; D gene uncertain. Germline V gene lookup returns CDR1 SGHVS and CDR2 FNYEAQ. The CDR3 length is 15 residues. The V end was cut by 1 base, the J end by 0 bases, with 7 bases between. In DNA, the CDR3 is TGTGCCAGCAGCTTAGGTGCAGACTCCTACAATGAGCAGTTCTTC. This codes for CASSLGADSYNEQFF.

This clone showed up just once. Other nucleotide sequences in the sample specify the same CDR3. The gene calls are TRBV5-1 and TRBJ2-2; D unresolved. The CDR3 extends over 14 amino acids. Trimming stripped 0 bases from V and 0 bases from J, with 3 bases between. Germline values: CDR1 SGHRS, CDR2 YFSETQ. The CDR3 reads CASSLATNTGELFF. The CDR3 DNA reads as TGCGCCAGCAGCTTGGCCACGAACACCGGGGAGCTGTTTTTT. Based on the CDR3 plus reference TRBV5-1 and TRBJ2-2, the full variable domain is KAGVTQTPRYLIKTRGQQVTLSCSPISGHRSVSWYQQTPGQGLQFLFEYFSETQRNKGNFPGRFSGRQFSNSRSEMNVSTLELGDSALYLCASSLATNTGELFFGEGSRLTVL.

As to this clone: Only one base separates this from a far larger clonotype, so it likely reflects a read error. Distinct nucleotide sequences in the sample also encode this CDR3. The chain links TRBV18 to TRBJ2-7; 8 positions agree with TRBD1. This CDR3 has 13 residues. The V gene's germline CDR1 is KGHSH and CDR2 LQKENI. The CDR3 DNA reads TGCGCCAGCTCACAGGACAGGGTGAGCGAGCAGTACTTC. Amino acids: CASSQDRVSEQYF.

The chain employs TRBV10-2 and TRBJ2-1; a weak D match, TRBD1 (6 bases). V lost 6 bases and J 4 bases, leaving 13 bases between the germline ends. In germline, CDR1 is WSHSY, CDR2 SAAADI. This CDR3 spans 14 amino acids. CDR3 sequence: CASSRTEGYNEQFF. CDR3 in DNA: TGCGCCAGCAGCAGGACAGAGGGTTACAATGAGCAGTTCTTC.

The rearrangement uses TRBV15 and TRBJ1-5; no clear D gene. V was pared by 6 bases and J by 1 base, with 4 bases between. The CDR3 is 12 amino acids. Germline V gene sequence: CDR1 LNHNV, CDR2 YYDKDF (reference sequence). Written as DNA, the CDR3 is TGTGCCACCAGTTCCAGCAATCAGCCCCAGCATTTT. Protein product: CATSSSNQPQHF.

The chain couples TRBV18 to TRBJ2-7; a possible D gene is TRBD2 (6 bases). CDR3 length: 12 residues. Trimming removed 4 bases from V and 5 bases from J, with 9 bases in between. Germline V gene data show CDR1 as KGHSH and CDR2 as LQKENI. The CDR3 DNA reads TGTGCCAGCTCACTGGGAGGACACGAGCAGTACTTC. It translates to CASSLGGHEQYF.